This TCR beta chain is from a study of control samples from healthy donors and cancer patients. Data came from immunoSEQ multiplex PCR; TCRdb stores just in-frame clones and leaves some out. This sample has about 410,000 clones, with about 93% found just once. Per the germline V gene, CDR1 is MGHRA and CDR2 is YSYEKL. The CDR3 totals 14 residues. V lost 1 base to trimming and J lost 8 bases; unmatched junction nucleotides: 7. The receptor's source is a man aged 35 to 55 with head and neck cancer. This chain connects TRBV4-1 to TRBJ1-2; 7 positions agree with TRBD1. Sequencing was carried out using PBMCs. CDR3 amino acids: CASSQVIGGGGYTF. DNA of the CDR3: TGCGCCAGCAGCCAAGTCATAGGGGGCGGAGGCTACACCTTC.